Listed here are 7 T cell receptor beta chains from one sample, sequenced in a study of CD8 T cells in ankylosing spondylitis. Findings and limits, study-wide: It appeared that ankylosing spondylitis blood was characterized by a TCR beta motif of several highly homologous variants.

These TCRs are of unknown antigen specificity. One entry per CDR3 protein results from TCRdb running MiXCR on the 5' RACE reads. The sample lists under 450,000 distinct CDR3 sequences, about 15% occurring once. What was sequenced was blood, either unsorted or a sorted T cell fraction (not recorded which). These receptors were taken from a male donor with ankylosing spondylitis.

This chain joins TRBV9 and TRBJ2-7, with 8 positions matching TRBD2. CDR3 length equals 15 residues. Germline lookup yields CDR1 SGDLS and CDR2 YYNGEE. Germline trimming cut 4 bases from V and 0 bases from J; bases unmatched to any gene: 6. The CDR3 reads CASSPQLAASYEQYF. The CDR3 region has the DNA TGTGCCAGCAGCCCCCAACTAGCGGCCTCCTACGAGCAGTACTTC.

V gene TRBV5-1 combines with J gene TRBJ1-4; D not resolved. V was clipped by 0 bases and J by 7 bases, with 13 bases between them. Per germline, CDR1 SGHRS and CDR2 YFSETQ. The CDR3 has 15 amino acids. The CDR3 DNA reads TGCGCCAGCAGCTTGGTCCAGGAGTCCGGTGAAAAACTGTTTTTT. Its protein product is CASSLVQESGEKLFF.

This sequence joins TRBV5-6 and TRBJ2-1, with D hard to call. Between the trimmed V and J ends, which lost 4 bases and 0 bases, there was a span of 11 bases. Germline V gene lookup returns CDR1 SGHDT and CDR2 YYEEEE. The CDR3 sequence is 15 residues long. The CDR3 region has the DNA TGTGCCAGCAGCAGGCGGAGAAGCTCCTACAATGAGCAGTTCTTC. Amino acids: CASSRRRSSYNEQFF.

There are many counts of this clonotype. DNA of the CDR3: TGTGCCAGCAGTTACCCCACGGCCGGGGGTGAGCAGTTCTTC. Protein product: CASSYPTAGGEQFF. This chain joins TRBV6-5 and TRBJ2-1; D is possibly TRBD2 (6 bases). CDR3 length equals 14 residues. Deletions cut 2 bases from V and 9 bases from J, with 14 bases between. Germline assignment: CDR1 MNHEY and CDR2 SVGAGI.

This chain connects TRBV20-1 to TRBJ2-4, with 15 nucleotides matching TRBD2. This CDR3 has 18 residues. The germline V gene encodes CDR1 DFQATT and CDR2 SNEGSKA (reference sequence). V gave up 5 bases and J gave up 2 bases; unmatched junction bases: 10. The CDR3 sequence is CSASGRTSGRAPKNIQYF. The CDR3 bases are TGCAGTGCTTCCGGTAGGACTAGCGGGAGGGCCCCCAAAAACATTCAGTACTTC.

V is TRBV5-1 and J is TRBJ2-5; TRBD1 aligns across 8 bases. V lost 4 bases, J lost 4 bases, and 6 bases stayed unmatched. Germline assignment: CDR1 SGHRS and CDR2 YFSETQ. The CDR3 has 14 amino acids. Written as DNA, the CDR3 is TGCGCCAGCAGCAGGACAGGGCCAGGAGAGACCCAGTACTTC. Translation gives CASSRTGPGETQYF.

The chain carries TRBV9 and TRBJ2-5; 8 nucleotides agree with TRBD1. J was trimmed by 3 bases and V by 0 bases; bases with no gene match: 4. The CDR3 sequence is 15 residues long. Per the germline V gene, CDR1 is SGDLS and CDR2 is YYNGEE. DNA for the CDR3: TGTGCCAGCAGCGTAGGCCCGGACAGGGAAGAGACCCAGTACTTC. Translating gives CASSVGPDREETQYF.